The 13 T cell receptor beta chains given below trace back to one sample, sequenced in a study of blood T cell dynamics during melanoma immunotherapy. Here immunoSEQ multiplex PCR was the method, and the copy in TCRdb shows in-frame clones only, minus some. The sample lists 10,000 or so clones; 80% to 90% were seen once. Specified time point: pre-treatment baseline. The specimen was blood, collected from a patient treated with checkpoint blockade. All receptors derive from a human donor with melanoma.

The chain uses TRBV19 and TRBJ2-5; D is perhaps TRBD2 (6 bases). CDR3 size: 14 residues. V lost 3 bases to trimming and J lost 4 bases, with 12 bases between them. CDR1 and CDR2 (germline): LNHDA, SQIVND (reference sequence). The CDR3 nucleotides read TGTGCCAGTAGTATGGGGGGTATCGGAGAGACCCAGTACTTC. Translating gives CASSMGGIGETQYF.

This clone was recorded once. This chain links TRBV7-9 with TRBJ2-7, with a tentative D call TRBD2 (5 bases). Germline V gene data show CDR1 as SEHNR and CDR2 as FQNEAQ (reference sequence). The CDR3 sequence is 14 residues long. Trimming took off 3 bases at V and 4 bases at J, with 13 bases between the two ends. DNA for the CDR3: TGTGCCAGCAGCTTGGCCGGGGTGGAGTACGAGCAGTACTTC. Residues: CASSLAGVEYEQYF.

V is TRBV9 and J is TRBJ2-1; 7 bases are a match to TRBD2. The germline CDR1 and CDR2 sequences are SGDLS and YYNGEE. The V and J ends lost 0 bases and 0 bases, in that order; junction bases with no gene match: 3. CDR3 length: 16 residues. The CDR3 loop reads CASSVGRGSSYNEQFF. For the CDR3, the DNA is TGTGCCAGCAGCGTAGGGCGGGGGAGCTCCTACAATGAGCAGTTCTTC.

The table lists this clone with a few counts. CDR3 nucleotide sequence: TGTGCCAGCAGCCAAGGTACCCCTGGAAACACCATATATTTT. As protein: CASSQGTPGNTIYF. The chain combines TRBV7-2 with TRBJ1-3; no clear D gene. V gave up 5 bases and J gave up 2 bases, with 10 bases separating them. Germline V gene sequence: CDR1 SGHTA, CDR2 FQGNSA. The length of the CDR3 is 14 residues.

The rearrangement links TRBV5-5 to TRBJ2-5; 12 positions agree with TRBD2. Germline assignment: CDR1 SGHKS and CDR2 YYEKEE (reference sequence). The CDR3 is made up of 17 amino acids. The J segment lost 5 bases and the V segment lost 0 bases, leaving 8 bases of the junction unmatched. DNA of the CDR3: TGTGCCAGCAGCTTGGAGGCTAGCGGGGGGGCCGGGGAGACCCAGTACTTC. This sequence encodes CASSLEASGGAGETQYF.

J is TRBJ2-7 and V is TRBV28; TRBD2 is a possible D gene (5 bases). CDR3 length equals 11 residues. Deletions cut 8 bases from V and 4 bases from J, with 9 bases between. Germline V gives CDR1 MDHEN, CDR2 SYDVKM. The CDR3 region has the DNA TGTGCCAGCCGCGAGGGTTACGAGCAGTACTTC. This gives the protein CASREGYEQYF.

The V and J genes are TRBV6-5 and TRBJ1-2, with a possible D match to TRBD1 (5 bases). V shed 4 bases and J shed 7 bases, with 19 bases lying between them. This CDR3 contains 15 residues. Looked up from germline, CDR1 is MNHEY and CDR2 is SVGAGI. The CDR3 loop is CASSFVLGGEGGYTF. For the CDR3, the DNA is TGTGCCAGCAGTTTCGTCCTTGGAGGGGAAGGTGGCTACACCTTC.

V usage is TRBV7-2 and J usage is TRBJ1-4; no definite D call. Germline values: CDR1 SGHTA, CDR2 FQGNSA. CDR3 size: 13 residues. V was clipped by 1 base and J by 8 bases, with 8 bases between them. The CDR3 is CASSLGLREKLFF. The CDR3 nucleotides read TGTGCCAGCAGCTTAGGACTTAGGGAAAAACTGTTTTTT.

CDR3 DNA: TGTGCCAGCTCACTAACAAAGGTACAGGGCGGCAATCAGCCCCAGCATTTT. This sequence encodes CASSLTKVQGGNQPQHF. The chain combines TRBV18 with TRBJ1-5; a weak D match, TRBD1 (6 bases). V lost 4 bases, J lost 2 bases, and 18 bases lay in between. The V gene's germline CDR1 is KGHSH and CDR2 LQKENI. The CDR3 totals 17 residues.

The genes are TRBV7-2 and TRBJ2-2; D possibly corresponds to TRBD2 (5 bases). With 2 bases removed from V and 7 bases from J, the gap between germline ends came to 11 bases. The CDR3 covers 14 residues. Per the germline V gene, CDR1 is SGHTA and CDR2 is FQGNSA. The CDR3 nucleotides read TGTGCCAGCAGCTTACCGGACGGGAACGGGGAGCTGTTTTTT. It encodes CASSLPDGNGELFF.

The rearrangement uses TRBV4-1 and TRBJ2-7; tentative D call: TRBD1 (6 bases). The CDR3 runs 15 residues. The germline V and J ends were trimmed by 0 bases and 2 bases, with 11 bases remaining between them. CDR1 is MGHRA, CDR2 YSYEKL, per germline. CDR3 bases: TGCGCCAGCAGCCAAGATCGAGACAGGACCTACGAGCAGTACTTC. It yields the protein CASSQDRDRTYEQYF.

V gene TRBV19 combines with J gene TRBJ2-4; a weak D match, TRBD2 (5 bases). The germline V and J ends were trimmed by 6 bases and 2 bases, with 32 bases remaining between them. Germline loops: CDR1 LNHDA, CDR2 SQIVND (reference sequence). CDR3 length: 21 amino acids. DNA for the CDR3: TGTGCCAGTAGCCCCCCCTCCTCAGGACTCGGGCCTCGTTGGTCCAAAAACATTCAGTACTTC. This codes for CASSPPSSGLGPRWSKNIQYF.

V is TRBV27 and J is TRBJ2-5; weak D call: TRBD1 (6 bases). CDR3 length equals 15 residues. Germline V lookup: CDR1 MNHEY, CDR2 SMNVEV (reference sequence). Trimming cost V 3 bases and J 6 bases, with 17 bases left between them. Here the CDR3 DNA reads TGTGCCAGCAGTTTCGGGCAGGGGACCCCCAAGACCCAGTACTTC. Amino acids: CASSFGQGTPKTQYF.